The 11 T cell receptor beta chains below were found in one sample sequenced in a study of early T cells in non-severe SARS-CoV-2 infection. TCRdb called the 5' RACE reads again in MiXCR, with one record for every CDR3 protein. The sample contains about 80,000 distinct CDR3 sequences, around 12% of which appear only once. Specimen: whole blood. The receptors stem from an adult who was a healthcare worker with PCR-confirmed SARS-CoV-2 infection or an uninfected control (not recorded which).

V usage is TRBV12-3 or TRBV12-4 and J usage is TRBJ1-4; no clear D. V shed 8 bases and J shed 7 bases, with 11 bases lying between them. The CDR3 has 12 amino acids. Here the CDR3 reads CASSDGPEKLFF. The CDR3 DNA reads as TGTGCCAGCTCGGACGGCCCTGAAAAACTGTTTTTT.

This clonotype has more than one count but fewer than ten. The chain has TRBV28 and TRBJ2-7, with 7 positions matching TRBD1. V was pared by 8 bases and J by 2 bases, with 6 bases of the junction left unmatched. CDR3 length: 13 amino acids. The germline V gene encodes CDR1 MDHEN and CDR2 SYDVKM. The CDR3 bases are TGTGCCAGCGCCTCCGGGACAGCCTACGAGCAGTACTTC. This encodes CASASGTAYEQYF.

This clonotype was counted between two and nine times. The J gene is TRBJ2-7, the V gene TRBV20-1; tentative D call: TRBD2 (6 bases). Trimming pared 4 bases from V and 2 bases from J, leaving 15 bases between. The CDR3 has 14 residues. CDR1 DFQATT and CDR2 SNEGSKA come from the germline V gene (reference sequence). In DNA, the CDR3 is TGCAGTGCTAAAACCCCTGGGGGGACCTACGAGCAGTACTTC. Translation gives CSAKTPGGTYEQYF.

This clonotype was observed many times. This chain's CDR3 is CSAARRGLGNEQFF. As DNA, the CDR3 is TGCAGCGCCGCGAGGCGCGGACTAGGGAATGAGCAGTTCTTC. This rearrangement joins TRBV29-1 to TRBJ2-1, with 7 bases fitting TRBD2. The germline V gene has CDR1 SQVTM and CDR2 ANQGSEA. The CDR3 contains 14 residues. V lost 7 bases and J lost 7; bases outside the gene matches: 13.

This clonotype was observed at least ten times. The chain combines TRBV6-6 with TRBJ2-7; TRBD2 matches at 7 bases. V was clipped by 2 bases and J by 6 bases; unmatched bases: 4. The germline V gene encodes CDR1 MNHNY and CDR2 SVGAGI (reference sequence). The CDR3 is 13 residues long. The CDR3 spells CASSYRGEGEQYF. In nucleotides, the CDR3 is TGTGCCAGCAGTTACCGGGGGGAGGGCGAGCAGTACTTC.

This clonotype was recorded a few times. The chain uses TRBV5-1 and TRBJ2-7, with 7 bases that match TRBD1. The CDR3 runs to 14 residues. Germline V gene lookup returns CDR1 SGHRS and CDR2 YFSETQ. V lost 1 base to trimming and J lost 1 base; unmatched junction nucleotides: 2. The CDR3 DNA follows: TGCGCCAGCAGCTTGACAGGGGTGTCCTACGAGCAGTACTTC. Protein sequence: CASSLTGVSYEQYF.

This clonotype turned up a few times. CDR3 DNA sequence: TGCGCCAGCAGCTCAGAGGCTGGGGCCAACGTCCTGACTTTC. Amino acids: CASSSEAGANVLTF. The chain combines TRBV5-1 with TRBJ2-6; D uncertain. The CDR3 is made up of 14 amino acids. CDR1 is SGHRS, CDR2 YFSETQ, per germline. V lost 3 bases, J lost 2 bases, and 6 bases lay in between.

This clonotype has a count of ten or more. The chain joins TRBV6-1 to TRBJ2-3; D gene uncertain. Trimming cost V 5 bases and J 0 bases, with 12 bases left between them. The CDR3 runs to 15 residues. CDR1 and CDR2 (germline): MNHNS, SASEGT. The CDR3 region has the DNA TGTGCCAGCAGTCCTACACCGGAAAGCACAGATACGCAGTATTTT. This encodes CASSPTPESTDTQYF.

The chain employs TRBV12-3 or TRBV12-4 and TRBJ2-7, with 8 nucleotides matching TRBD1. Trimming removed 5 bases from V and 6 bases from J; junction bases left unmatched: 15. The CDR3 runs to 16 residues. CDR3 in amino acids: CASSPLRRGQASEQYF. For the CDR3, the DNA is TGTGCCAGCAGTCCTCTTCGGCGGGGACAGGCAAGCGAGCAGTACTTC.

The chain has TRBV2 and TRBJ2-7, with D possibly matching TRBD1 (5 bases). With 4 bases removed from V and 2 bases from J, the gap between germline ends came to 9 bases. CDR3 length: 13 residues. CDR1 is SNHLY and CDR2 is FYNNEI in the germline V gene. CDR3 in DNA: TGTGCCAGCAGTGGGGCAGGGACCTACGAGCAGTACTTC. Protein sequence: CASSGAGTYEQYF. Looking up the rest from reference TRBV2 and TRBJ2-7 gives the full variable domain: EPEVTQTPSHQVTQMGQEVILRCVPISNHLYFYWYRQILGQKVEFLVSFYNNEISEKSEIFDDQFSVERPDGSNFTLKIRSTKLEDSAMYFCASSGAGTYEQYFGPGTRLTVT.

This clonotype showed up just a few times. The chain has TRBV29-1 and TRBJ1-4; D ambiguous. Looked up from germline, CDR1 is SQVTM and CDR2 is ANQGSEA. The CDR3 loop spans 14 amino acids. V was clipped by 5 bases and J by 0 bases, with 10 bases between them. The CDR3 loop reads CSVFDGTTNEKLFF. Written as DNA, the CDR3 is TGCAGCGTTTTTGACGGTACAACTAATGAAAAACTGTTTTTT.